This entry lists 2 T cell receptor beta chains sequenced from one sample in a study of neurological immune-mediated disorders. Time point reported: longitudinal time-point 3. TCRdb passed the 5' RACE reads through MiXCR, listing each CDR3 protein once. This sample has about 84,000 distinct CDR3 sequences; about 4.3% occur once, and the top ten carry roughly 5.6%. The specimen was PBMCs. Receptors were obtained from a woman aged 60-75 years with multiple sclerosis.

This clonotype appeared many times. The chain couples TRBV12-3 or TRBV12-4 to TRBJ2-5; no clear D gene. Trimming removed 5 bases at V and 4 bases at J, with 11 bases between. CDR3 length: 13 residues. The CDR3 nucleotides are TGTGCCAGCAGTCTAACAAATGGAGAGACCCAGTACTTC. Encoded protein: CASSLTNGETQYF.

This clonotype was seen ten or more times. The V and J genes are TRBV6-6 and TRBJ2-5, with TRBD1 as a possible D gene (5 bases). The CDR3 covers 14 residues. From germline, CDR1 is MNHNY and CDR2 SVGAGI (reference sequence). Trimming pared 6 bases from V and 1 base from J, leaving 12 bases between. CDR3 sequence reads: CASRRTGLQETQYF. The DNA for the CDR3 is TGTGCCAGCAGGCGAACAGGCCTCCAAGAGACCCAGTACTTC.